This TCR beta chain was identified in a study of response to subunit inactivated influenza vaccine. TCRdb used MiXCR to reprocess the RT-PCR reads, holding one entry per CDR3 protein. The sample consists of roughly 540,000 distinct CDR3 sequences, 20% to 25% of them appearing once. The ends lost 5 bases at V and 3 bases at J; junction bases unmatched: 8. Germline values: CDR1 MNHEY, CDR2 SVGEGT. This CDR3 is built from 16 residues. These same data were also listed under a study on T cells expressing NK-cell markers. That source reports: The TCR beta cDNA came from 5'RACE template switching with UMIs. CD8+ T cells in 5 to 7 donors included dominant NKG2C+ clonotypes at roughly 1.0-7.0%. In several donors, dominant clonotypes made up about 25-60.1% of CD3+CD56-NKG2C+ cells.

The chain recombines TRBV6-2 or TRBV6-3 with TRBJ2-1, with 9 bases lining up with TRBD2. The sequences come from CD4+ T cells sorted from PBMCs, collected approximately 12 days after vaccination. The source is a man between 45 and 60 years old who received an inactivated influenza vaccine. The CDR3 spells CASSDPGTSFYNEQFF. In DNA, the CDR3 is TGTGCCAGCAGTGACCCCGGGACTAGCTTCTACAATGAGCAGTTCTTC.